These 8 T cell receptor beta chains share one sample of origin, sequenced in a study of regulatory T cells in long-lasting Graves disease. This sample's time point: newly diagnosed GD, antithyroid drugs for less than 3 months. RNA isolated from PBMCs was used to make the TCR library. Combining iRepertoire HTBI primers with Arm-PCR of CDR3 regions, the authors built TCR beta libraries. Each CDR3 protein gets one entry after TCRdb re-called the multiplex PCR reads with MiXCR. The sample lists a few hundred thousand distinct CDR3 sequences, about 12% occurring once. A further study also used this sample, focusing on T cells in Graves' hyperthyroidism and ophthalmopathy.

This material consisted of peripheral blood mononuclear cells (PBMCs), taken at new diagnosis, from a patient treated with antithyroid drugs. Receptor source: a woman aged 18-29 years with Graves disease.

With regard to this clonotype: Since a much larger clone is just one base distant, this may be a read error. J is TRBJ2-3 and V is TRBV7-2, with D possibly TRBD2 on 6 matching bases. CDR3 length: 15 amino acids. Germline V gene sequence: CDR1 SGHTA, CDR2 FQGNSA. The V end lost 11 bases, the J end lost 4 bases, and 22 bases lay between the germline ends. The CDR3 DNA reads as TGTGCCGACAGCAGTAAGGGGAGGTGTGCAGATACGCAGTATTTT. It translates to CADSSKGRCADTQYF. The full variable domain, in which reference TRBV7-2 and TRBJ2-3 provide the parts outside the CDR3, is GAGVSQSPSNKVTEKGKDVELRCDPISGHTALYWYRQSLGQGLEFLIYFQGNSAPDKSGLPSDRFSAERTGGSVSTLTIQRTQQEDSAVYLCADSSKGRCADTQYFGPGTRLTVL.

CDR3 coding DNA: TGTGCCAGTAGTCACCCTCTCACCGGGACAGGGACCTACAATGAGCAGTTCTTC. It is translated as CASSHPLTGTGTYNEQFF. This chain uses TRBV19 with TRBJ2-1; 9 positions match TRBD1. The CDR3 extends over 18 amino acids. The V and J ends lost 5 bases and 2 bases, in that order; junction bases with no gene match: 13. CDR1 is LNHDA and CDR2 is SQIVND in the germline V gene (reference sequence).

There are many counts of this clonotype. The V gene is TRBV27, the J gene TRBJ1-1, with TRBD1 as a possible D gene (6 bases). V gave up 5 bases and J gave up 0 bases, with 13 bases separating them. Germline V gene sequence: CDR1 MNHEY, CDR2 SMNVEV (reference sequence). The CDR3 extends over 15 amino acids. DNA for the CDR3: TGTGCCAGCAGTAAAGGACAGAGCCTGAACACTGAAGCTTTCTTT. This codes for CASSKGQSLNTEAFF.

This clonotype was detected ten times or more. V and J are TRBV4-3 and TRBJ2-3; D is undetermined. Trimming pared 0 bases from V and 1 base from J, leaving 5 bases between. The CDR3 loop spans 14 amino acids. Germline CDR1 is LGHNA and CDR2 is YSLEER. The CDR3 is CASSQDWGTDTQYF. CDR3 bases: TGCGCCAGCAGCCAAGATTGGGGCACAGATACGCAGTATTTT.

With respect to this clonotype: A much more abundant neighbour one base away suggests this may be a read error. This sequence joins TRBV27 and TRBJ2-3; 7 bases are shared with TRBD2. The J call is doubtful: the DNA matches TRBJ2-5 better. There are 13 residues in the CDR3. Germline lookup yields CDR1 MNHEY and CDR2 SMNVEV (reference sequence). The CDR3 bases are TGTGCCAGCGGAAAGCGGGAAAAAGGGACCCAGTACTTC. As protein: CASGKREKGTQYF.

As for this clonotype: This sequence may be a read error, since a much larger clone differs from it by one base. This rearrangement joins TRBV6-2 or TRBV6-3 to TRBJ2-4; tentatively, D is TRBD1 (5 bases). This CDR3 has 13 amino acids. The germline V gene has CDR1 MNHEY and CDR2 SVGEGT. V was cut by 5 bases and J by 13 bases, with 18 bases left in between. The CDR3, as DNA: TGTGCCAGCAGTGCCGCAGGGTGTAATTTCCAGTACTTC. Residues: CASSAAGCNFQYF.

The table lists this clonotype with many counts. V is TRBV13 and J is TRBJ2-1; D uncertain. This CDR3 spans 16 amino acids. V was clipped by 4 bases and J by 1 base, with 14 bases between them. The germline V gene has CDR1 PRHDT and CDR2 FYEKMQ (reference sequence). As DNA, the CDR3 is TGTGCCAGCAGCTCCCAGGAAGGGCAATCCTACAATGAGCAGTTCTTC. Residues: CASSSQEGQSYNEQFF.

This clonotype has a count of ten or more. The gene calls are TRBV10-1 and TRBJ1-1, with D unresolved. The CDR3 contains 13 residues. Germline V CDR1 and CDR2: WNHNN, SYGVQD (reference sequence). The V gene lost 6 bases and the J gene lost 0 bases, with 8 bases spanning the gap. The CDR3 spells CASRWSVNTEAFF. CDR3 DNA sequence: TGCGCCAGCAGATGGTCAGTGAACACTGAAGCTTTCTTT.